These T cell receptor beta chains were read from a single sample in a study of long-term antiretroviral therapy in people with HIV. Sequenced by immunoSEQ multiplex PCR; TCRdb stores in-frame clones only, minus some. Found here are about 17,000 clones, 78% of them singletons; the top ten hold roughly 13%. The sample consisted of unsorted PBMCs, taken 0.3 years after starting antiretroviral therapy. The source is a woman between 50 and 59 years old with HIV. Each CDR3 is given with its conserved first and last residue. A D gene is named only where the DNA matches it firmly. A row's size may be missing; if present it is once, few, many or a size class.

>-|TRBV9|few|TRBJ1-2
TGTGCCAGCAGCCTTGGGGATGGCTACACCTTC
CASSLGDGYTF
>-|TRBV7-9|-|TRBJ2-5
TGTGCCAGCGGGGGAGGGACCCAGTACTTC
CASGGGTQYF
>-|TRBV21-1|-|TRBJ2-2
TGTGCCAGCAGCAAGCTACAGGGGGGCTTGAACACCGGGGAGCTGTTTTTT
CASSKLQGGLNTGELFF
>-|TRBV11-2|once|TRBJ2-7
TGTGCCAGCACCCCCTGGGAGGGGGCAAGGGGCTACGAGCAGTACTTC
CASTPWEGARGYEQYF
>-|TRBV6-5|-|TRBJ2-4
TGTGCCAGCAGTTACTCGAAAGGGGGCAAAAACATTCAGTACTTC
CASSYSKGGKNIQYF
>-|TRBV14|-|TRBJ2-7
TGTGCCAGCAGCCAAGCCGCTCCACAGGGAAAGCAGTACTTC
CASSQAAPQGKQYF
>TRBD1|TRBV10-3|-|TRBJ1-1
TGTGCCATCAGTGATGGGACAGGGGGCGAAGCTTTCTTT
CAISDGTGGEAFF
>-|TRBV14|-|TRBJ2-3
TGTGCCAGCAGCCACACAGATACGCAGTATTTT
CASSHTDTQYF
>-|TRBV7-8|-|TRBJ1-6
TGTGCCAGCAGCTTAATCGAAAGCTCCTATAATTCACCCCTCCACTTT
CASSLIESSYNSPLHF
>-|TRBV27|-|TRBJ2-1
TGTGCCAGCAGTTTGACGGCGGTTTGGCGGCAGTTCTTC
CASSLTAVWRQFF
>TRBD1|TRBV27|-|TRBJ2-2
TGTGCCAGCAGTTTTTGGACAGGGAGCACCGGGGAGCTGTTTTTT
CASSFWTGSTGELFF
>TRBD1|TRBV5-5|medium-sized|TRBJ2-7
TGTGCCAGCAGCCTAGGGACAGGGGGCTTAGAGGAGCAGTACTTC
CASSLGTGGLEEQYF
>-|TRBV9|-|TRBJ2-6
TGTGCCAGCAGCGGACGCAGCTCTGGGGCCAACGTCCTGACTTTC
CASSGRSSGANVLTF
>TRBD2|TRBV5-1|-|TRBJ2-2
TGCGCCAGCAGCTCCCTAGCGGGGGGGGGCACCGGGGAGCTGTTTTTT
CASSSLAGGGTGELFF
>TRBD1|TRBV7-9|-|TRBJ1-2
TGTGCCAGCAGCTCCGACCGGGACAGCTATGGCTACACCTTC
CASSSDRDSYGYTF
>-|TRBV21-1|-|TRBJ1-2
TGTGCCAGCAGCCAAAAATCAAAGGTTCGGCAGAGGGGCTACACCTTC
CASSQKSKVRQRGYTF
>TRBD2|TRBV9|-|TRBJ2-3
TGTGCCAGCAGCGTATCGGGGGGGGTGAAGACAGATACGCAGTATTTT
CASSVSGGVKTDTQYF
>TRBD1|TRBV5-1|-|TRBJ2-7
TGCGCCAGCAGCTCCCGGGACAGGGTCTGGTACGAGCAGTACTTC
CASSSRDRVWYEQYF
>-|TRBV11-2|-|TRBJ1-6
TGTGCCAGCAGCAAGCCAGCCTTTGGGTCAGGTTCACCCCTCCACTTT
CASSKPAFGSGSPLHF
>TRBD1|TRBV19|few|TRBJ1-2
TGTGCCAGTAGTGCGAACTCAGGGGGCCATAACTATGGCTACACCTTC
CASSANSGGHNYGYTF
>-|TRBV5-5|-|TRBJ2-4
TGTGCCAGCAGCCCCAATCCCAGGGCCAAAAACATTCAGTACTTC
CASSPNPRAKNIQYF
>-|TRBV30|-|TRBJ1-1
TGTGCCTGGAGGCTAGGGGGGAACACTGAAGCTTTCTTT
CAWRLGGNTEAFF
>-|TRBV15|-|TRBJ1-1
TGTGCCACCAGCAGAACCCGGACGGCGAACACTGAAGCTTTCTTT
CATSRTRTANTEAFF